These 18 T cell receptor beta chains were all obtained from the same sample, sequenced in a study of shared clonotypes between healthy human individuals. Assay used: immunoSEQ multiplex PCR; TCRdb lists only in-frame clones, some missing. The repertoire holds 550,000 to 800,000 clones, with less than 85% as singletons. Sequenced: memory CD4+ T cells sorted from blood. The subset is: CD45RA-negative fraction. The receptors were sampled from a woman aged 30 to 39 in good health.

The V and J genes are TRBV28 and TRBJ1-1; 9 nucleotides line up with TRBD1. The CDR3 extends over 16 amino acids. V shed 8 bases and J 7 bases; nucleotides not matched to a gene: 17. The germline V gene encodes CDR1 MDHEN and CDR2 SYDVKM. The CDR3 DNA reads TGTGCCAGCCAGTCCTGGCACAGGGGGCTTTTTTTTGAAGCTTTCTTT. Protein sequence: CASQSWHRGLFFEAFF.

This chain links TRBV9 with TRBJ2-7; D might be TRBD1 (6 bases). This CDR3 region has 14 residues. Germline-derived CDR1 and CDR2 are SGDLS and YYNGEE. Between the trimmed V and J ends, which lost 3 bases and 5 bases, there was a span of 15 bases. CDR3 protein: CASSAAPDSDEQYF. CDR3 bases: TGTGCCAGCAGCGCAGCCCCGGACAGCGACGAGCAGTACTTC.

The chain joins TRBV19 to TRBJ2-2; 9 bases agree with TRBD1. This CDR3 comprises 14 residues. V trimming: 5 bases; J trimming: 6 bases; junction bases outside the gene matches: 4. Germline CDR1 and CDR2: LNHDA and SQIVND (reference sequence). The CDR3 loop reads CASSEQGAAGELFF. The CDR3 bases are TGTGCCAGTAGTGAACAGGGGGCGGCCGGGGAGCTGTTTTTT.

The chain recombines TRBV5-1 with TRBJ2-2; TRBD2 agrees at 10 bases. The CDR3 loop spans 18 amino acids. Germline CDR1 SGHRS, CDR2 YFSETQ. V was clipped by 0 bases and J by 6 bases; unmatched bases: 11. The CDR3 is CASSLEGRAGGSAGELFF. Here the CDR3 DNA reads TGCGCCAGCAGCTTGGAGGGGAGAGCGGGAGGGTCCGCCGGGGAGCTGTTTTTT. Looking up the rest from reference TRBV5-1 and TRBJ2-2 gives the full variable domain: KAGVTQTPRYLIKTRGQQVTLSCSPISGHRSVSWYQQTPGQGLQFLFEYFSETQRNKGNFPGRFSGRQFSNSRSEMNVSTLELGDSALYLCASSLEGRAGGSAGELFFGEGSRLTVL.

CDR3 nucleotides: TGTGCCAGCAGCTTAATCCAGGGTAGCACAGATACGCAGTATTTT. It translates to CASSLIQGSTDTQYF. The V gene is TRBV5-6, the J gene TRBJ2-3; tentative D call: TRBD1 (5 bases). The V gene's germline CDR1 is SGHDT and CDR2 YYEEEE. V shed 2 bases and J shed 0 bases, with 10 bases lying between them. There are 15 residues in the CDR3.

The V call is TRBV6-5, the J call TRBJ1-4; D remains unclear. The germline CDR1 and CDR2 sequences are MNHEY and SVGAGI. V was trimmed by 5 bases and J by 8 bases, leaving 18 bases between them. The CDR3 is 15 amino acids. CDR3 loop: CASSSCCTCGEKLFF. The DNA of the CDR3 is TGTGCCAGCAGTAGTTGCTGTACCTGTGGGGAAAAACTGTTTTTT.

This clone was seen only a few times. The genes are TRBV5-1 and TRBJ2-5; TRBD2 matches at 12 bases. The J call may be mistaken, given a closer DNA end match to TRBJ2-7. Germline V gene data show CDR1 as SGHRS and CDR2 as YFSETQ. This CDR3 is built from 14 residues. This CDR3 is CASASGTSGLEQYF. For the CDR3, the DNA is TGCGCCAGCGCATCCGGGACTAGCGGGCTCGAGCAGTACTTC.

This clone has more than one count but fewer than ten. The chain is built from TRBV18 and TRBJ1-3, with unresolved D. CDR1 and CDR2 from the germline V gene are KGHSH and LQKENI. V gave up 10 bases and J gave up 0 bases, with 16 bases separating them. The length of the CDR3 is 15 residues. The chain's CDR3 is CATSTDGGSGNTIYF. For the CDR3, the DNA is TGTGCCACTTCGACGGACGGAGGCTCTGGAAACACCATATATTTT.

V is TRBV5-8 and J is TRBJ2-2; 7 bases match TRBD1. The J segment lost 1 base and the V segment lost 4 bases, leaving 4 bases of the junction unmatched. The CDR3 covers 15 residues. Germline V gives CDR1 SGHTS, CDR2 YDEGEE. CDR3 protein: CASSPGQRNTGELFF. The CDR3 DNA reads TGTGCCAGCAGCCCGGGACAGCGGAACACCGGGGAGCTGTTTTTT.

The J gene is TRBJ1-2, the V gene TRBV28; 8 bases match TRBD1. V lost 5 bases, J lost 8 bases, and 16 bases stayed unmatched. In germline, CDR1 is MDHEN, CDR2 SYDVKM. The CDR3 is 16 amino acids. This CDR3 is CASSPGTGTIMGGYTF. In DNA form, the CDR3 reads TGTGCCAGCAGTCCCGGGACAGGAACCATCATGGGGGGCTACACCTTC.

The rearrangement uses TRBV28 and TRBJ2-5, with a tentative D call TRBD1 (6 bases). In germline, CDR1 is MDHEN, CDR2 SYDVKM. Trimming removed 3 bases at V and 6 bases at J, with 17 bases between. The CDR3 is made up of 15 amino acids. The DNA for the CDR3 is TGTGCCAGCAGTTTTCTTGAGGGGGTTGGACAGACCCAGTACTTC. Translated, it gives CASSFLEGVGQTQYF.

The chain uses TRBV5-1 and TRBJ1-1, with D uncertain. The germline V gene has CDR1 SGHRS and CDR2 YFSETQ. V dropped 7 bases and J dropped 4 bases, with 20 bases sitting between them. This CDR3 has 15 residues. The CDR3 nucleotides are TGCGCCAGCCCTACCCAAGCCCCGGGGAGCACTGAAGCTTTCTTT. Amino acid sequence: CASPTQAPGSTEAFF.

This clone was counted a few times. The chain links TRBV10-1 to TRBJ1-3; D call uncertain. The CDR3 runs 14 residues. Germline V gene lookup returns CDR1 WNHNN and CDR2 SYGVQD (reference sequence). V lost 2 bases, J lost 0 bases, and 5 bases lay in between. CDR3 coding DNA: TGCGCCAGCAGTGAGGGATACTCTGGAAACACCATATATTTT. It is translated as CASSEGYSGNTIYF.

The chain uses TRBV7-9 and TRBJ2-2; D is uncertain. Trimming cost V 1 base and J 7 bases, with 7 bases left between them. The length of the CDR3 is 13 residues. Per germline, CDR1 SEHNR and CDR2 FQNEAQ (reference sequence). The CDR3 DNA follows: TGTGCCAGCAGCTTAGGAGAGATCGGGGAGCTGTTTTTT. This sequence encodes CASSLGEIGELFF.

This clone has ten or more counts. DNA for the CDR3: TGTGCCAGTAGTATGTACGTAGGGGGACAGGGATTCGAGCAGTACTTC. Its translation: CASSMYVGGQGFEQYF. The chain joins TRBV19 to TRBJ2-7; 9 bases line up with TRBD1. The V gene end was trimmed by 3 bases and the J gene end by 6 bases; junction bases not matched to a gene: 12. Germline-derived CDR1 and CDR2 are LNHDA and SQIVND (reference sequence). CDR3 length: 16 amino acids.

With respect to this clone: Additional DNA sequences in this sample encode the identical CDR3. This chain joins TRBV5-1 and TRBJ2-1, with a possible D match to TRBD1 (6 bases). Germline loops: CDR1 SGHRS, CDR2 YFSETQ. V was cut by 4 bases and J by 3 bases, with 14 bases left in between. There are 15 residues in the CDR3. CDR3 sequence (DNA): TGCGCCAGCAGCCCGGACAGTGTCGGCTACAATGAGCAGTTCTTC. Translating it yields CASSPDSVGYNEQFF.

The chain's CDR3 is CASSEQAGGRNYGYTF. DNA of the CDR3: TGTGCCAGCAGCGAACAAGCAGGGGGACGGAACTATGGCTACACCTTC. The chain carries TRBV28 and TRBJ1-2, with 7 bases identical to TRBD1. Germline loops: CDR1 MDHEN, CDR2 SYDVKM. The trim removed 6 bases at V and 2 bases at J, leaving 12 bases unmatched. The length of the CDR3 is 16 residues.

This clone turned up a few times. The J gene is TRBJ2-2, the V gene TRBV7-3; TRBD2 agrees at 10 bases. Per the germline V gene, CDR1 is SGHTA and CDR2 is FQGTGA. V shed 5 bases and J 6 bases; nucleotides not matched to a gene: 15. The CDR3 length is 18 residues. The CDR3 loop is CASSPNSGLAMGPGELFF. The CDR3 DNA is TGTGCCAGCAGCCCAAACTCGGGACTAGCGATGGGTCCCGGGGAGCTGTTTTTT.